This T cell receptor beta chain originates from a study of shared clonotypes between healthy human individuals (dated by TCRdb to about 2020). With respect to the entire study: The cohort comprised a couple of women and a few men aged 18 to 49 years. For each donor, CD4 naive and CD4 memory were each given three plates, CD8 naive was given two plates, and CD8 memory was given one plate. The study deeply sequenced blood TCR repertoires of about 5 healthy adults to estimate repertoire size and the extent of clonotype sharing between individuals. Libraries were prepared and TCR repertoires were sequenced by different laboratories using diverse techniques, in order to increase sequencing depth and limit assay-specific biases. Per donor, leukapheresis produced somewhere between about 0.9 and 9.5 billion PBMCs. What the study reported, not specific to this receptor: Because the study included only a small number of donors, the genetic and exposure-history diversity represented was limited. Across four donors, roughly 5.4% of naive CD4, approximately 3.6% of naive CD8, around 2.1% of memory CD4, and about 0.4% of memory CD8 clonotypes were shared. Only blood was sampled, and tissue TCR repertoires likely differ from those in blood. Estimated clonotype richness was generally larger for naive than for memory subsets. Based on pairwise subsampling, the degree of clonotype sharing among donors was expected to be affected by sequencing depth. Even with the large sequencing depth, rarefaction of the sorted-subset datasets indicated that sequencing was incomplete. Clonotypes shared by all four sorted-subset donors showed higher generation probabilities than non-shared clonotypes.

V is reduced by 2 bases and J by 6 bases, leaving a spacing of 14 bases between them. Taken from the germline V gene (reference sequence), the CDR1 and CDR2 loops are MNHNY and SVGAGI. CDR3 length: 15 amino acids, cysteine to phenylalanine. Solely the CDR3 DNA is kept, with 45 bases framed from the first base. Healthy HIV-negative adults with no recently reported acute infections or vaccinations were included as donors. Every donor was a Caucasian adult living in Nashville, Tennessee, USA. Magnetic negative selection was used to enrich CD4+ T cells, after which naive cells were positively selected on CD45RA and the negative fraction became the memory subset. Blood was collected by leukapheresis, and PBMCs were isolated by Ficoll-Histopaque density gradient centrifugation and then cryopreserved in liquid nitrogen vapor phase. Purity and quantity of every magnetically sorted T cell population were checked by analytical flow cytometry. Genomic DNA was isolated from every sorted fraction and measured by UV absorbance on a Nanodrop 2000c.

Using the deep immunoSEQ assay, multiplex PCR amplified TCR CDR3 regions from genomic DNA. Genomic DNA extracted from each cell subset was distributed evenly over all wells of several immunoSEQ 96-well plates, and each plate served as one replicate. For sorted subsets, approximately 190 ng of genomic DNA, equivalent to some 30,000 T cell genomes, went into each replicate PCR. The purified libraries were quantified using a Qubit 3.0 fluorometer, sized with a Bioanalyzer 2100, and then quantified again using the KAPA Library Quantification kit. Every immunoSEQ 96-well plate was sequenced on a dedicated single-read 150-cycle Illumina NextSeq 550 flow cell. The authors' analysis ran thus. Because the immunoSEQ output included only junctional sequences and no quality scores, the filtering could not be the same as the filtering used for full-length reads. Sequences were annotated with PyIR, a Python wrapper for IgBLAST v1.9, using IMGT germline references to assign V/J genes and CDR3. Reads were filtered out if the reads had weak V/J assignments (E-value above 1e-6), no CDR3, stop codons, out-of-frame junctions, or ambiguous translated residues. V3J clonotypes were defined as sequences sharing an identical inferred V gene, J gene, and CDR3 amino acid sequence. The percentage overlap between two repertoires was calculated by dividing the number of shared unique clonotypes by the size of the smaller repertoire. Three approaches were used to assess repertoire richness: RTK rarefaction, the Chao1 estimator, and Recon v2.1 estimates of unobserved clonotypes. Generation probabilities for all TCRbeta clonotypes obtained by the gDNA method from several donors were computed using OLGA. Held by TCRdb, this immuneACCESS table contains in-frame sequences only and omits some clones. Under half of the omission traces to an unresolved V gene where checked; the cause of the rest is unknown. The V and J calls and clone size are taken from that table; D and trimming were inferred from the DNA. Present in this sample are 2 million to 2.5 million clones, more than 90% of which were seen just once. The ten largest clones add up to 0.1% to 0.15% of the sample.

Remarks on this clone: The antigen it recognizes is unknown. Nothing much larger sits one base from this clone, and base qualities are not available.

The material sequenced was naive CD4+ T cells sorted from blood. The cell subset or site label of this sample denotes: CD45RA+ positively selected. This receptor was identified in a young man in good health. The chain employs TRBV6-6 and TRBJ1-5, with a tentative D gene TRBD1 over 5 matching bases. The CDR3 in this case is CASSYRGSVGQPQHF. Read as DNA, the sequence is TGTGCCAGCAGTTACCGGGGCTCGGTGGGTCAGCCCCAGCATTTT.